One and the same sample provided the 15 T cell receptor beta chains below, sequenced in a study of blood T cell repertoires in COVID-19. The assay was immunoSEQ multiplex PCR, and TCRdb's table has in-frame clones only and misses some. This table has under 300,000 clones, approximately 92% appearing once. Sequenced: PBMCs or T cells enriched from blood (not recorded which). These receptors were obtained from a young woman who had recovered from COVID-19.

This sequence joins TRBV28 and TRBJ1-2; D possibly corresponds to TRBD1 (5 bases). V lost 5 bases to trimming and J lost 4 bases, with 20 bases between them. Germline-derived CDR1 and CDR2 are MDHEN and SYDVKM. The CDR3 is 16 amino acids. CDR3 sequence reads: CASSLIWGRESYGYTF. The CDR3 DNA is TGTGCCAGCAGTCTTATCTGGGGCAGGGAATCCTATGGCTACACCTTC.

This chain uses TRBV10-3 with TRBJ2-1; maybe TRBD1 (6 bases). The germline CDR1 and CDR2 sequences are ENHRY and SYGVKD. The V gene lost 4 bases and the J gene lost 5 bases, with 12 bases spanning the gap. This CDR3 has 14 amino acids. The CDR3 here is CAISGSGGDNEQFF. The DNA for the CDR3 is TGTGCCATCAGTGGAAGTGGGGGCGACAATGAGCAGTTCTTC.

This chain connects TRBV5-5 to TRBJ2-1; D remains unclear. Germline V CDR1 and CDR2: SGHKS, YYEKEE (reference sequence). There are 15 residues in the CDR3. Between the trimmed V and J ends, which lost 4 bases and 0 bases, there was a span of 11 bases. In DNA, the CDR3 is TGTGCCAGCAGCCCAATGGGCCACTCCTACAATGAGCAGTTCTTC. Amino acids: CASSPMGHSYNEQFF.

This clone appeared a few times. The J gene is TRBJ1-1, the V gene TRBV6-5; 7 bases align to TRBD1. Germline V gene lookup returns CDR1 MNHEY and CDR2 SVGAGI. V shed 7 bases and J 5 bases; nucleotides not matched to a gene: 10. The CDR3 spans 14 residues. The DNA for the CDR3 is TGTGCCAGCAACCTCAGGGGGGAAGGAACTGAAGCTTTCTTT. It translates to CASNLRGEGTEAFF.

The V and J genes are TRBV24-1 and TRBJ2-5, with D possibly matching TRBD2 (5 bases). In germline, CDR1 is KGHDR, CDR2 SFDVKD. The CDR3 has 17 amino acids. Trimming removed 3 bases from V and 1 base from J, with 17 bases in between. The CDR3 is CATSDPRGVPTQETQYF. CDR3 sequence (DNA): TGTGCCACCAGTGATCCCCGGGGAGTCCCTACCCAAGAGACCCAGTACTTC.

This rearrangement joins TRBV5-1 to TRBJ1-2; tentatively, D is TRBD1 (6 bases). The ends were cut back, 2 bases at V and 7 bases at J, with 15 bases in the middle. CDR1 SGHRS and CDR2 YFSETQ come from the germline V gene. This CDR3 contains 14 residues. CDR3 protein: CASSLAQGGAGYTF. The CDR3, as DNA: TGCGCCAGCAGCTTAGCACAGGGTGGAGCTGGCTACACCTTC.

V usage is TRBV6-6 and J usage is TRBJ1-6, with 10 bases lining up with TRBD1. Germline CDR1 is MNHNY and CDR2 is SVGAGI (reference sequence). CDR3 size: 14 residues. V was pared by 6 bases and J by 13 bases, with 9 bases of the junction left unmatched. This CDR3 reads CASSPDRGILPLHF. In DNA, the CDR3 is TGTGCCAGCAGCCCGGACAGGGGGATTCTGCCCCTCCACTTT.

V is TRBV6-1 and J is TRBJ1-5; no clear D. Trimming removed 1 base from V and 0 bases from J, with 10 bases in between. Germline V lookup: CDR1 MNHNS, CDR2 SASEGT. CDR3 length equals 16 residues. The CDR3: CASSEESRISNQPQHF. CDR3 in DNA: TGTGCCAGCAGTGAAGAGAGCCGAATTAGCAATCAGCCCCAGCATTTT.

This clone was counted only a few times. V usage is TRBV19 and J usage is TRBJ1-1; 8 nucleotides match TRBD1. The trim removed 4 bases at V and 4 bases at J, leaving 2 bases unmatched. The CDR3 sequence is 13 residues long. CDR1 is LNHDA and CDR2 is SQIVND in the germline V gene (reference sequence). The CDR3 reads CASSKDRVTEAFF. CDR3 sequence (DNA): TGTGCCAGTAGTAAGGACAGGGTCACTGAAGCTTTCTTT.

The rearrangement joins TRBV6-5 to TRBJ2-5, with 8 bases lining up with TRBD2. CDR1 and CDR2 (germline): MNHEY, SVGAGI. This CDR3 is 13 amino acids long. With V trimmed by 7 bases and J by 3 bases, 4 bases remained unmatched. The DNA of the CDR3 is TGTGCCAGCACCGCAGCGGGGGAAGAGACCCAGTACTTC. It specifies CASTAAGEETQYF.

The chain has TRBV20-1 and TRBJ2-1; possibly TRBD1 for D (5 bases). The CDR3 sequence is 15 residues long. Per germline, CDR1 DFQATT and CDR2 SNEGSKA (reference sequence). Trimming left V 3 bases short and J 4 bases short, with 16 bases between. The CDR3 region has the DNA TGCAGTGCTAGTACCCTCCGCAGGGCTTACAATGAGCAGTTCTTC. Its translation: CSASTLRRAYNEQFF.

The chain is built from TRBV7-9 and TRBJ1-6; no firm D call. V was clipped by 1 base and J by 13 bases, with 8 bases between them. The CDR3 sequence is 12 residues long. Germline CDR1 and CDR2: SEHNR and FQNEAQ (reference sequence). This chain's CDR3 is CASSLGWAPLHF. CDR3 coding DNA: TGTGCCAGCAGCTTAGGATGGGCTCCCCTCCACTTT.

The chain has TRBV6-5 and TRBJ1-5, with unresolved D. Germline V gene sequence: CDR1 MNHEY, CDR2 SVGAGI. Trimming removed 6 bases from V and 2 bases from J, with 14 bases in between. The CDR3 sequence is 15 residues long. This CDR3 reads CASSGLPSGNQPQHF. In nucleotides, the CDR3 is TGTGCCAGCAGCGGACTCCCTTCAGGCAATCAGCCCCAGCATTTT.

J is TRBJ1-2 and V is TRBV5-1; TRBD1 agrees at 10 bases. Germline CDR1 is SGHRS and CDR2 is YFSETQ. The CDR3 has 15 residues. The V and J ends lost 2 bases and 4 bases, in that order; junction bases with no gene match: 5. Written as DNA, the CDR3 is TGCGCCAGCAGCTTAAAGACAGGGGGCATCTATGGCTACACCTTC. Protein sequence: CASSLKTGGIYGYTF.

CDR3 bases: TGTGCCAGCGGCCCTACGGGGGGAGGGGCAGATACGCAGTATTTT. Its protein is CASGPTGGGADTQYF. The chain combines TRBV6-5 with TRBJ2-3; the match to TRBD2 covers 7 bases. J lost 4 bases, V lost 8 bases, and 12 bases had no gene match. The length of the CDR3 is 15 residues. Looked up from germline, CDR1 is MNHEY and CDR2 is SVGAGI.